This TCR beta chain was recorded in a study of early T cells in non-severe SARS-CoV-2 infection. The V end was cut by 3 bases, the J end by 5 bases, with 11 bases between. Per germline, CDR1 SNHLY and CDR2 FYNNEI. The CDR3 length is 14 residues. TCRdb passed the 5' RACE reads through MiXCR, listing each CDR3 protein once. The sample records some 45,000 distinct CDR3 sequences, 6% to 8.5% being singletons. The sample comprised whole blood. V and J are TRBV2 and TRBJ1-5; D possibly corresponds to TRBD1 (6 bases). The sequence was collected from an adult who was a healthcare worker with PCR-confirmed SARS-CoV-2 infection or an uninfected control (not recorded which). For the CDR3, the DNA is TGTGCCAGCAGTGAGACGGACAGATATCAGCCCCAGCATTTT. It codes for CASSETDRYQPQHF.